This T cell receptor beta chain stems from a study of beta chain features in type 1 diabetes. Study-wide points: Type 1 diabetes patients had TCRB CDR3s that were shorter (moderately but significantly so) in all four CD4+ subsets.

Expressed TCRB transcripts got sequenced, as all isolated RNA was reverse transcribed. The assay was immunoSEQ multiplex PCR, and TCRdb's table has in-frame clones only and misses some. Found here are fewer than 350,000 clones, 15% of them singletons; the top ten hold around 0.015%. The ends lost 4 bases at V and 4 bases at J; junction bases unmatched: 8. Germline V gives CDR1 SGHNT, CDR2 YYREEE (reference sequence). This CDR3 is built from 15 residues. Only a few counts were recorded for this clone. Its antigen is as yet unknown. The chain couples TRBV5-4 to TRBJ2-1; 7 nucleotides align to TRBD2. Sample: naive CD4+ T cells from blood. This clonotype was sampled from a man in his late teens or twenties with type 1 diabetes. The CDR3 coding sequence is TGTGCCAGCAGCGTGGGGAACGGGGGGTACAATGAGCAGTTCTTC. Translating it yields CASSVGNGGYNEQFF.